Listed below are T cell receptor beta chains from one sample, sequenced in a study of PD-L1 blockade in urothelial cancer. Only in-frame clones appear in the TCRdb table, and some are missing; sequencing was by immunoSEQ multiplex PCR. The sample shows tens of thousands of clones, more than 65% of them seen only once. The sequences come from PBMCs, collected around atezolizumab (anti-PD-L1) treatment. The receptors originated from a man between 65 and 79 years old with urothelial cancer. The CDR3 runs from the conserved cysteine through the conserved F or W.

v_call	cdr3_length	j_call	cdr3_aa
TRBV10-3	15	TRBJ2-1	CAISVEGSIYNEQFF
TRBV11-1	12	TRBJ2-1	CASSFAREREFF
TRBV28	15	TRBJ2-7	CASSPRGAGSYEQYF
TRBV15	15	TRBJ1-2	CATSRDKTPGDGYTF
TRBV28	15	TRBJ1-1	CASTTRTGWGTEAFF
TRBV15	15	TRBJ1-1	CATRGGRLRNTEAFF
TRBV4-2	16	TRBJ2-5	CASSQDAAGRGETQYF
TRBV7-9	13	TRBJ1-5	CASSLDGAQPQHF
TRBV29-1	12	TRBJ1-1	CSGTGERDEAFF
TRBV6-1	13	TRBJ1-6	CASSATGESPLHF
TRBV6-5	15	TRBJ2-5	CASTGGVGAGETQYF
TRBV29-1	14	TRBJ2-7	CSVPRGLNSYEQYF
TRBV2	14	TRBJ1-4	CASSSQGANEKLFF
TRBV6-1	13	TRBJ2-1	CAAGQGASNEQFF
TRBV6-6	16	TRBJ1-2	CASRTNISRGSAGYTF
TRBV5-1	15	TRBJ2-1	CASSLGTSGSGEQFF
TRBV6-4	14	TRBJ2-3	CASVGTGSMTTQYF
TRBV7-2	16	TRBJ2-7	CASSLKASGRANEQYF
TRBV7-8	17	TRBJ1-4	CASSLYEGASSNEKLFF
TRBV28	15	TRBJ2-2	CASRRTGMNTGELFF
TRBV7-2	15	TRBJ2-7	CASTSGQVFGYEQYF
TRBV29-1	12	TRBJ2-5	CSGTWFGETQYF
TRBV5-1	12	TRBJ2-3	CASSLVGDTQYF
TRBV6-5	13	TRBJ2-7	CATSTRKSYEQYF
TRBV13	17	TRBJ2-2	CASSLVQHGMNTGELFF